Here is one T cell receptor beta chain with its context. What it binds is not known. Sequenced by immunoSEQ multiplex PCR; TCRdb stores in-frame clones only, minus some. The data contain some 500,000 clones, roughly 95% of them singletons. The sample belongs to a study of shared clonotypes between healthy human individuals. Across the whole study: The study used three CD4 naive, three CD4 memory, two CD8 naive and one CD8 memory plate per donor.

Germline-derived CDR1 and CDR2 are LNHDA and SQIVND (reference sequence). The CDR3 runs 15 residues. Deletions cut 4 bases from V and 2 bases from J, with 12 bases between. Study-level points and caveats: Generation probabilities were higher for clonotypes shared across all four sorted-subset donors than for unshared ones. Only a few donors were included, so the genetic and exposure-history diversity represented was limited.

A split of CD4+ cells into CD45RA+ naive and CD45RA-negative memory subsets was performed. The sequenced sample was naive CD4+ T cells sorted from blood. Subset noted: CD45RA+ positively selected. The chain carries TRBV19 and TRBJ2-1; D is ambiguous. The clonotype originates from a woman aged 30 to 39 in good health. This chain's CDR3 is CASSSPYRAYNEQFF. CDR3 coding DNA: TGTGCCAGTAGTAGTCCCTACCGTGCCTACAATGAGCAGTTCTTC.